The next 21 T cell receptor beta chains were all read from a single sample in a study of shared clonotypes between healthy human individuals. Terminally differentiated effector memory CD45RA+ cells were excluded from the naive CD8 cells, which were CD45RO-negative and positively selected for CCR7. Assay used: immunoSEQ multiplex PCR; TCRdb lists only in-frame clones, some missing. This sample has around 2,100,000 clones, with about 95% found just once. Sample: naive CD8+ T cells sorted from blood. The receptors come from a man between 18 and 29 years old in good health.

The chain recombines TRBV9 with TRBJ2-2, with D perhaps matching TRBD1 (6 bases). The V gene lost 6 bases and the J gene lost 3 bases, with 18 bases spanning the gap. Germline CDR1 and CDR2: SGDLS and YYNGEE. The CDR3 length is 16 residues. CDR3 sequence (DNA): TGTGCCAGCATACCAGGGGTGTCCGGGGACACCGGGGAGCTGTTTTTT. Translation gives CASIPGVSGDTGELFF.

V usage is TRBV7-8 and J usage is TRBJ2-3; tentatively, D is TRBD2 (5 bases). Per germline, CDR1 SGHVS and CDR2 FQNEAQ. CDR3 length equals 14 residues. V lost 5 bases and J 2 bases, leaving 11 bases between the germline ends. CDR3 in DNA: TGTGCCAGCAGCGGGCCGGGATCCACAGATACGCAGTATTTT. Its protein is CASSGPGSTDTQYF.

This chain uses TRBV27 with TRBJ1-1; TRBD1 is a possible D gene (5 bases). This CDR3 contains 15 residues. V dropped 5 bases and J dropped 0 bases, with 13 bases sitting between them. Germline CDR1 and CDR2: MNHEY and SMNVEV (reference sequence). This chain's CDR3 is CASSPGRDLNTEAFF. CDR3 coding DNA: TGTGCCAGCAGTCCGGGGCGGGACCTGAACACTGAAGCTTTCTTT.

J is TRBJ1-1 and V is TRBV29-1; TRBD1 might be the D (5 bases). The germline gives CDR1 SQVTM, CDR2 ANQGSEA. V gave up 3 bases and J gave up 5 bases, with 13 bases separating them. CDR3 length: 13 amino acids. The CDR3 sequence: CSVDSPGGTEAFF. CDR3 coding DNA: TGCAGCGTTGATTCACCGGGGGGTACTGAAGCTTTCTTT.

The J gene is TRBJ2-5, the V gene TRBV7-9; D is possibly TRBD1 (5 bases). Trimming removed 1 base from V and 5 bases from J, with 11 bases in between. The CDR3 contains 14 residues. Germline lookup yields CDR1 SEHNR and CDR2 FQNEAQ (reference sequence). As DNA, the CDR3 is TGTGCCAGCAGCTTAGTTGCAGGGTGGGAGACCCAGTACTTC. Translating it yields CASSLVAGWETQYF. Full variable domain (remainder filled in from reference TRBV7-9 and TRBJ2-5): DTGVSQNPRHKITKRGQNVTFRCDPISEHNRLYWYRQTLGQGPEFLTYFQNEAQLEKSRLLSDRFSAERPKGSFSTLEIQRTEQGDSAMYLCASSLVAGWETQYFGPGTRLLVL.

This sequence joins TRBV30 and TRBJ2-3; D gene unclear. The CDR3 is 13 residues long. Per the germline V gene, CDR1 is GTSNPN and CDR2 is SVGIG (reference sequence). V lost 2 bases, J lost 2 bases, and 8 bases lay in between. CDR3: CAWSIYFTDTQYF. CDR3 DNA: TGTGCCTGGAGTATATACTTCACAGATACGCAGTATTTT.

This chain links TRBV27 with TRBJ2-7; no firm D call. Germline V gene sequence: CDR1 MNHEY, CDR2 SMNVEV (reference sequence). The ends were cut back, 6 bases at V and 0 bases at J, with 6 bases in the middle. This CDR3 has 12 residues. The CDR3 nucleotides read TGTGCCAGCAGCCAAAGCTCCTACGAGCAGTACTTC. As protein: CASSQSSYEQYF.

The CDR3 bases are TGTGCCAGCAGTCGGCGGGGACAGGGTTATTACGAGCAGTACTTC. This encodes CASSRRGQGYYEQYF. The rearrangement joins TRBV6-6 to TRBJ2-7; TRBD1 matches 9 bases. Germline V gene data show CDR1 as MNHNY and CDR2 as SVGAGI (reference sequence). J lost 4 bases, V lost 5 bases, and 9 bases had no gene match. This CDR3 region has 15 residues.

This sequence joins TRBV4-3 and TRBJ2-2; 10 bases match TRBD2. This CDR3 is 17 amino acids long. After removal of 1 base from V and 5 bases from J, the junction contained 7 bases not matched to a gene. The germline gives CDR1 LGHNA, CDR2 YSLEER. CDR3 nucleotide sequence: TGCGCCAGCAGCCAAGCGAATAGCGGGAGGAGGACCGGGGAGCTGTTTTTT. Residues: CASSQANSGRRTGELFF.

The V call is TRBV7-9, the J call TRBJ2-5; perhaps TRBD2 as D (6 bases). The V and J ends lost 7 bases and 5 bases respectively, with 17 bases between them. The CDR3 runs 14 residues. From germline, CDR1 is SEHNR and CDR2 FQNEAQ (reference sequence). CDR3 protein: CASTPPGDGETQYF. For the CDR3, the DNA is TGTGCCAGCACCCCCCCGGGGGACGGGGAGACCCAGTACTTC.

J is TRBJ2-3 and V is TRBV25-1, with D possibly being TRBD2 (7 bases). The V gene's germline CDR1 is MGHDK and CDR2 SYGVNS. This CDR3 has 13 residues. V was shortened by 1 base and J by 8 bases, with 10 bases between the two germline ends. In nucleotides, the CDR3 is TGTGCCAGCAGTGAATGGGGAGGGGGTACGCAGTATTTT. This codes for CASSEWGGGTQYF.

This clone was seen more than once but under ten times. J is TRBJ1-2 and V is TRBV11-2; unclear D gene. V was pared by 1 base and J by 4 bases, with 10 bases between. This CDR3 contains 14 residues. In germline, CDR1 is SGHAT, CDR2 FQNNGV. The DNA of the CDR3 is TGTGCCAGCAGCTTAGGTCACGAGGGCTATGGCTACACCTTC. Translated: CASSLGHEGYGYTF.

The chain uses TRBV7-9 and TRBJ2-3; D not resolved. Germline V gene data show CDR1 as SEHNR and CDR2 as FQNEAQ (reference sequence). The CDR3 loop spans 12 amino acids. The V end lost 8 bases, the J end lost 8 bases, and 14 bases lay between the germline ends. The chain's CDR3 is CASAWPLGTQYF. The CDR3 region has the DNA TGTGCCAGCGCCTGGCCCCTGGGTACGCAGTATTTT. The full variable domain, its missing parts supplied by reference TRBV7-9 and TRBJ2-3, is DTGVSQNPRHKITKRGQNVTFRCDPISEHNRLYWYRQTLGQGPEFLTYFQNEAQLEKSRLLSDRFSAERPKGSFSTLEIQRTEQGDSAMYLCASAWPLGTQYFGPGTRLTVL.

A few counts support this clone. This chain uses TRBV6-1 with TRBJ1-6, with a tentative D call TRBD1 (5 bases). The CDR3 contains 15 residues. CDR1 is MNHNS and CDR2 is SASEGT in the germline V gene. V lost 5 bases, J lost 10 bases, and 18 bases lay in between. The DNA of the CDR3 is TGTGCCAGCAGTTCCCAGGCAGGGTATTGGTCACCCCTCCACTTT. Translated, it gives CASSSQAGYWSPLHF.

The chain combines TRBV7-9 with TRBJ1-1, with D unresolved. The CDR3 length is 14 residues. Germline-derived CDR1 and CDR2 are SEHNR and FQNEAQ (reference sequence). Trimming took 7 bases from V and 2 from J, leaving 14 bases between them. CDR3 nucleotide sequence: TGTGCCAGCACCCTACTCGGACTAAACACTGAAGCTTTCTTT. Translation: CASTLLGLNTEAFF.

The V and J genes are TRBV2 and TRBJ2-7; D call uncertain. Trimming took off 3 bases at V and 0 bases at J, with 18 bases between the two ends. The CDR3 runs to 17 residues. Germline V gives CDR1 SNHLY, CDR2 FYNNEI. For the CDR3, the DNA is TGTGCCAGCAGTGATGGGCTGCAACATTTGGACTCCTACGAGCAGTACTTC. Translating gives CASSDGLQHLDSYEQYF.

This chain uses TRBV5-4 with TRBJ1-2; D not resolved. The CDR3 totals 11 residues. Trimming stripped 0 bases from V and 10 bases from J, with 7 bases between. Germline V gene data show CDR1 as SGHNT and CDR2 as YYREEE (reference sequence). CDR3 DNA sequence: TGTGCCAGCAGCTTGGTTGGGATCTACACCTTC. It codes for CASSLVGIYTF.

This chain uses TRBV21-1 with TRBJ1-4; no check of the table's D call, TRBD1, against the DNA was made. TRBV21-1 is tagged as a pseudogene. The CDR3 is made up of 15 amino acids. CDR3 DNA: TGTGCCAGCAGCGGTGGGCGTCTCACTAATGAAAAACTGTTTTTT. Protein: CASSGGRLTNEKLFF.

The chain joins TRBV4-3 to TRBJ2-7; TRBD2 matches 11 bases. The trim removed 0 bases at V and 5 bases at J, leaving 12 bases unmatched. This CDR3 region has 18 residues. Germline V lookup: CDR1 LGHNA, CDR2 YSLEER. The CDR3 nucleotides are TGCGCCAGCAGCCAAGACCCACCGATTAGCGGGAGGGCCCACGAGCAGTACTTC. This sequence encodes CASSQDPPISGRAHEQYF.

The CDR3 DNA reads TGTGCCAGCAGCGGACGGACCGGGACAGACACAGATACGCAGTATTTT. It translates to CASSGRTGTDTDTQYF. The V call is TRBV9, the J call TRBJ2-3, with 7 positions matching TRBD1. With 3 bases clipped from V and 2 bases from J, the junction kept 9 bases outside the gene matches. The V gene's germline CDR1 is SGDLS and CDR2 YYNGEE. The CDR3 is made up of 16 amino acids.

The chain joins TRBV6-5 to TRBJ1-2; D gene ambiguous. Trimming removed 8 bases at V and 10 bases at J, with 14 bases between. This CDR3 has 11 residues. Germline CDR1 reads MNHEY; CDR2 reads SVGAGI. The CDR3 sequence: CASLAKNFYTF. CDR3 bases: TGTGCCAGCTTGGCCAAAAACTTCTACACCTTC.